This T cell receptor (beta chain) was sequenced in a study of technical replicates of blood from a few donors. The protocol was immunoSEQ multiplex PCR, while the TCRdb copy is restricted to in-frame clones and leaves out a portion. The table includes tens of thousands of clones, approximately 96% detected once. This clonotype was obtained from a human donor in good health. The specimen sequenced was T cells isolated from PBMCs.

Here the CDR3 reads CASSEISRGPQHF. In DNA form, the CDR3 reads TGTGCCAGCAGCGAGATTTCAAGGGGGCCCCAGCATTTT. J is TRBJ1-5 and V is TRBV27, with D maybe TRBD1 (5 bases). The CDR3 sequence is 13 residues long. Germline values: CDR1 MNHEY, CDR2 SMNVEV (reference sequence). V was cut by 6 bases and J by 9 bases, with 15 bases left in between.